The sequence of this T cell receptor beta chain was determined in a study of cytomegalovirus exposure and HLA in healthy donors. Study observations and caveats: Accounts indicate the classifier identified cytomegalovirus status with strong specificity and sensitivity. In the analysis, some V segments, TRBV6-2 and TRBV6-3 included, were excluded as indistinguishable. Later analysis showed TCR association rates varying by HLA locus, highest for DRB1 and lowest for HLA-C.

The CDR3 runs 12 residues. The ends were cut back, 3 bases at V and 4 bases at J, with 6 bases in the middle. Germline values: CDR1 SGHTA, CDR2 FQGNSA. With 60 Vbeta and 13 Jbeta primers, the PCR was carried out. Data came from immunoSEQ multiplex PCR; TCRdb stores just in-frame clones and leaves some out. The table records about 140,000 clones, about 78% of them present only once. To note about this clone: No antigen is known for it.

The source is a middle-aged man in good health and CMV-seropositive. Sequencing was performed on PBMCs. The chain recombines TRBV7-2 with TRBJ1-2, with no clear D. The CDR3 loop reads CASSFRGYGYTF. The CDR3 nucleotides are TGTGCCAGCAGCTTCAGAGGCTATGGCTACACCTTC.